This TCR beta chain was sequenced in a study of blood T cell repertoires in COVID-19. On the study more broadly: Italy, Spain and the United States were the sources of the convalescent and acute COVID-19 samples. The cDNA or gDNA used as material had been derived from T cells, B-cell-depleted T cells, or PBMCs.

The repertoire was sequenced with immunoSEQ multiplex PCR; TCRdb's copy has only in-frame clones and lacks some. The table shows 100,000 to 150,000 clones, with 81% occurring only once. Trimming stripped 3 bases from V and 8 bases from J, with 16 bases between. Germline V gene data show CDR1 as LNHDA and CDR2 as SQIVND (reference sequence). The CDR3 sequence is 14 residues long. Source material: peripheral blood. This chain joins TRBV19 and TRBJ1-2, with a tentative D call TRBD1 (6 bases). This clonotype was sampled from a man in his thirties or forties with COVID-19, enrolled during active disease. The CDR3 DNA reads as TGTGCCAGTAGTATCGACAGGCAGGCCTTCGGCTACACCTTC. Translated, it gives CASSIDRQAFGYTF.